This T cell receptor beta chain is from a study of early T cells in non-severe SARS-CoV-2 infection. Study details: Unsorted whole-blood RNA was sequenced in bulk, leaving chains unpaired.

The TCR library protocol attached unique molecular identifiers to the individual cDNA molecules. Each CDR3 protein gets one entry after TCRdb re-called the 5' RACE reads with MiXCR. The repertoire includes tens of thousands of distinct CDR3 sequences, less than 15% of them detected once, and roughly 16% sits in the top ten. Study results and limitations: Anti-spike CD8 specificities were favored by VDJdb matching, whose results missed private and CD4 specificities.

Remarks on this clonotype: Its antigen is currently unknown.

CDR3 size: 12 residues. V lost 4 bases to trimming and J lost 10 bases; unmatched junction nucleotides: 5. CDR1 MNHEY and CDR2 SMNVEV come from the germline V gene (reference sequence). The sequencing sample was made of whole blood. The gene calls are TRBV27 and TRBJ2-7, with TRBD1 matching over 9 bases. The clonotype originates from an adult who was a healthcare worker with PCR-confirmed SARS-CoV-2 infection or an uninfected control (not recorded which). The CDR3 sequence is CASSWDRVIQYF. The CDR3 DNA sequence: TGTGCCAGCAGTTGGGACAGGGTCATCCAGTACTTC.